These T cell receptor beta chains were read from a single sample in a study of sequential checkpoint blockade in melanoma. Method: immunoSEQ multiplex PCR; TCRdb's copy keeps in-frame clones and lacks some. The sample has 2,000 to 3,000 clones, 20% seen once. Sample: tumor tissue (inferred from file names), taken from a patient given nivolumab and ipilimumab in sequence. The source of these receptors is a human donor with melanoma. CDR3s include the opening cysteine and the closing phenylalanine or tryptophan. The D gene is left open where the match is weak. A clone size is listed for some rows: how often the clone was seen (once, few, many), or a class if it is expanded.

j_call d_call v_call clone_size cdr3_aa cdr3_nt
TRBJ2-1 TRBD2 TRBV6-8 - CASSYSMGGEQFF TGTGCCAGCAGTTACTCGATGGGGGGGGAGCAGTTCTTC
TRBJ1-4 - TRBV11-3 large CASSLTGSTNEKLFF TGTGCCAGCAGCTTAACAGGGTCTACTAATGAAAAACTGTTTTTT
TRBJ2-7 TRBD1 TRBV11-3 - CASSRATGGSHEQYF TGTGCCAGCAGCCGGGCGACAGGGGGATCTCACGAGCAGTACTTC
TRBJ2-1 - TRBV25-1 - CASKGGAVSNEQFF TGTGCCAGCAAGGGGGGGGCGGTTTCCAATGAGCAGTTCTTC
TRBJ2-7 TRBD1 TRBV19 - CASSPLSGQGLYEQYF TGTGCCAGTAGCCCCCTGTCGGGACAGGGCCTGTACGAGCAGTACTTC
TRBJ2-3 - TRBV6-8 - CASSYLGVSTDTQYF TGTGCCAGCAGTTACCTTGGGGTTAGCACAGATACGCAGTATTTT
TRBJ2-7 - TRBV7-2 - CASSKRPNYEQYF TGTGCCAGCAGCAAGCGGCCAAACTACGAGCAGTACTTC
TRBJ2-1 - TRBV5-1 - CASSLAWTREDQFF TGCGCCAGCAGCTTGGCCTGGACAAGGGAAGATCAGTTCTTC
TRBJ2-1 - TRBV6-8 few CASSVNYNEQFF TGTGCCAGCAGTGTTAACTACAATGAGCAGTTCTTC
TRBJ2-7 TRBD2 TRBV6-8 medium-sized CASSKIAGRSGYEQYF TGTGCCAGCAGCAAGATAGCGGGGAGATCGGGCTACGAGCAGTACTTC
TRBJ2-3 - TRBV5-1 medium-sized CASSLSGVTGDTQYF TGCGCCAGCAGCTTGTCGGGAGTTACGGGTGATACGCAGTATTTT
TRBJ2-4 TRBD2 TRBV9 few CASTGTSGRVAKNIQYF TGTGCCAGCACCGGGACTAGCGGGAGGGTAGCCAAAAACATTCAGTACTTC
TRBJ2-3 - TRBV9 - CASSVEGPDTQYF TGTGCCAGCAGCGTAGAGGGTCCTGATACGCAGTATTTT
TRBJ1-5 TRBD1 TRBV19 - CASSTRQGHQPQHF TGTGCCAGTAGCACCCGACAGGGGCATCAGCCCCAGCATTTT
TRBJ1-1 TRBD1 TRBV9 few CASSALGTGNTEAFF TGTGCCAGCAGCGCCCTTGGGACAGGGAACACTGAAGCTTTCTTT
TRBJ1-2 TRBD1 TRBV29-1 - CSVHTGGADGYTF TGCAGCGTCCATACAGGGGGCGCGGATGGCTACACCTTC
TRBJ2-3 TRBD1 TRBV5-1 - CASSLRGTGEDTQYF TGCGCCAGCAGCTTGAGGGGGACAGGGGAAGATACGCAGTATTTT
TRBJ2-5 - TRBV18 - CASSRARLRDQETQYF TGTGCCAGCTCGAGGGCTCGGTTGCGGGACCAAGAGACCCAGTACTTC
TRBJ1-3 - TRBV19 - CASSYIGQTGNTIYF TGTGCCAGTAGTTATATCGGACAGACTGGAAACACCATATATTTT
TRBJ1-1 - TRBV5-1 few CASTSGGTNTEAFF TGCGCCAGCACGTCCGGGGGAACGAACACTGAAGCTTTCTTT
TRBJ2-2 TRBD2 TRBV6-8 - CASSLIAGVAGELFF TGTGCCAGCAGTTTGATAGCGGGAGTGGCCGGGGAGCTGTTTTTT
TRBJ1-1 - TRBV6-8 - CASSGRNTEAFF TGTGCCAGCAGTGGACGTAACACTGAAGCTTTCTTT
TRBJ2-7 TRBD2 TRBV11-3 medium-sized CASSSLGLVVEQYF TGTGCCAGCAGCTCCCTTGGACTAGTGGTCGAGCAGTACTTC
TRBJ1-6 - TRBV19 few CASSKPLAGYGNSPLHF TGTGCCAGTAGTAAGCCCCTGGCAGGGTACGGTAATTCACCCCTCCACTTT
TRBJ2-6 - TRBV11-3 - CASTSQGLAVSGANVLTF TGTGCCAGCACCTCCCAGGGACTGGCAGTCTCTGGGGCCAACGTCCTGACTTTC
TRBJ2-6 - TRBV6-8 medium-sized CASSLLNSGANVLTF TGTGCCAGCAGTTTACTAAACTCTGGGGCCAACGTCCTGACTTTC
TRBJ1-2 TRBD1 TRBV19 - CASSRLGQGVGYTF TGTGCCAGTAGTCGGTTGGGACAGGGTGTCGGCTACACCTTC
TRBJ1-4 TRBD1 TRBV30 - CAWSVQGAREKLFF TGTGCCTGGAGTGTGCAGGGGGCAAGGGAAAAACTGTTTTTT
TRBJ1-4 - TRBV10-3 medium-sized CAISELAGNEKLFF TGTGCCATCAGTGAGTTGGCTGGGAACGAAAAACTGTTTTTT
TRBJ1-5 - TRBV6-8 medium-sized CASSYSADYQPQHF TGTGCCAGCAGTTACTCGGCAGACTATCAGCCCCAGCATTTT
TRBJ1-4 - TRBV30 few CAWSGTGSPIKLFF TGTGCCTGGAGTGGAACAGGGTCACCTATAAAACTGTTTTTT
TRBJ2-7 - TRBV9 - CASNGQQNEQYF TGTGCCAGCAACGGACAGCAAAACGAGCAGTACTTC
TRBJ2-5 TRBD1 TRBV5-1 - CASSLGQGWETQYF TGCGCCAGCAGCTTGGGACAGGGGTGGGAGACCCAGTACTTC
TRBJ2-1 - TRBV28 - CASRVAVPSYNEQFF TGTGCCAGCAGGGTAGCGGTTCCCTCCTACAATGAGCAGTTCTTC
TRBJ2-1 TRBD1 TRBV14 few CASSRGGTGVRNEQFF TGTGCCAGCAGCCGTGGCGGGACAGGGGTACGAAATGAGCAGTTCTTC
TRBJ2-7 TRBD1 TRBV19 - CASSIQGENYEQYF TGTGCCAGTAGTATTCAGGGGGAAAATTACGAGCAGTACTTC
TRBJ2-1 TRBD2 TRBV19 large CASSFGRNEQFF TGTGCCAGTAGTTTCGGGAGGAATGAGCAGTTCTTC
TRBJ2-7 - TRBV28 - CASSLVGGPYYEQYF TGTGCCAGCAGCCTTGTTGGAGGGCCGTACTACGAGCAGTACTTC
TRBJ1-1 - TRBV30 - CALNQGRGTEAFF TGTGCCTTAAATCAGGGTAGGGGCACTGAAGCTTTCTTT
TRBJ2-7 TRBD2 TRBV11-3 - CASSSFPASGIYEQYF TGTGCCAGCAGCTCATTCCCGGCTAGCGGGATCTACGAGCAGTACTTC
TRBJ2-5 - TRBV4-1 medium-sized CASSQDPQGQETQYF TGCGCCAGCAGCCAAGATCCACAGGGCCAAGAGACCCAGTACTTC
TRBJ1-2 - TRBV6-8 few CASSAHLTGYGYTF TGTGCCAGCAGTGCTCATTTGACGGGTTATGGCTACACCTTC
TRBJ1-2 TRBD1 TRBV19 - CASSLGTDGYTF TGTGCCAGTAGTCTGGGGACAGATGGCTACACCTTC
TRBJ2-1 TRBD2 TRBV30 - CAWGGIAGPYNEQFF TGTGCCTGGGGGGGGATAGCGGGACCCTACAATGAGCAGTTCTTC
TRBJ2-3 - TRBV28 medium-sized CASSLPFRGGTDTQYF TGTGCCAGCAGTTTACCCTTCAGGGGGGGAACAGATACGCAGTATTTT
TRBJ1-2 - TRBV28 - CASSLPGFSYGYTF TGTGCCAGCAGTTTACCAGGGTTTTCCTATGGCTACACCTTC
TRBJ1-5 - TRBV19 once CASSPRRRWQPQHF TGTGCCAGTAGTCCCCGGAGGAGGTGGCAGCCCCAGCATTTT
TRBJ2-7 - TRBV25-1 once CASAPGTLSYEQYF TGTGCCAGCGCACCTGGGACTCTCTCCTACGAGCAGTACTTC
TRBJ1-3 - TRBV18 - CASSPSHRDSGNTIYF TGTGCCAGCTCACCATCGCACAGGGACTCTGGAAACACCATATATTTT
TRBJ2-5 TRBD2 TRBV5-1 - CASSESGRRETQYF TGCGCCAGCAGCGAAAGCGGGAGGAGGGAGACCCAGTACTTC